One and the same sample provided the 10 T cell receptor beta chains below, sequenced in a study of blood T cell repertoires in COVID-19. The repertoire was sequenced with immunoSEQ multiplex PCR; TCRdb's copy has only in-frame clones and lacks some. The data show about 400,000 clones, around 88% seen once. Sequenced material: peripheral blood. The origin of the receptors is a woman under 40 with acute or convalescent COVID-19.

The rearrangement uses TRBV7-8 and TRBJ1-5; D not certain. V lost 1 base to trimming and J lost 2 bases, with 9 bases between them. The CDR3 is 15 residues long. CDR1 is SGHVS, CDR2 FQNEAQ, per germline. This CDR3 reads CASSLGTGGNQPQHF. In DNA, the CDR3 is TGTGCCAGCAGCTTAGGGACTGGGGGCAATCAGCCCCAGCATTTT.

For the CDR3, the DNA is TGTGCCAGCAGCTTAACTAGCGGGGGGGCCTCTTTCCGGTATTTT. Its protein is CASSLTSGGASFRYF. The gene calls are TRBV7-2 and TRBJ2-3; 13 bases fit TRBD2. Germline CDR1 is SGHTA and CDR2 is FQGNSA. The V segment lost 2 bases and the J segment 14 bases; nucleotides outside the gene matches: 10. CDR3 length: 15 residues.

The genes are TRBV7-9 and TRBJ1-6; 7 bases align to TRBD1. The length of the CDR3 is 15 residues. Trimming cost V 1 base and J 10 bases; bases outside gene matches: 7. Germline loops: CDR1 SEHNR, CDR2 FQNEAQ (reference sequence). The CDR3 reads CASSLVARGESPLHF. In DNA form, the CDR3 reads TGTGCCAGCAGCTTAGTAGCCAGGGGGGAATCACCCCTCCACTTT. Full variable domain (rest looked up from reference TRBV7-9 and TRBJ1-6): DTGVSQNPRHKITKRGQNVTFRCDPISEHNRLYWYRQTLGQGPEFLTYFQNEAQLEKSRLLSDRFSAERPKGSFSTLEIQRTEQGDSAMYLCASSLVARGESPLHFGNGTRLTVT.

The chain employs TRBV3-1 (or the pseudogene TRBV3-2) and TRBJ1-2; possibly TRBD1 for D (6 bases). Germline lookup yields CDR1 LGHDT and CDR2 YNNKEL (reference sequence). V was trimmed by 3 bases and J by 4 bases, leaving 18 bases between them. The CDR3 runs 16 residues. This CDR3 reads CASSHPGSDRTYGYTF. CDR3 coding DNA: TGTGCCAGCAGCCACCCGGGGTCCGACAGGACCTATGGCTACACCTTC.

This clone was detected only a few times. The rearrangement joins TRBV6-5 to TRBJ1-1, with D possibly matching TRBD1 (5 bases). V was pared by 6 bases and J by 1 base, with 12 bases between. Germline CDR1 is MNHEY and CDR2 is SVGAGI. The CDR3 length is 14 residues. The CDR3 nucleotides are TGTGCCAGCAGCACAGGACGGAGGAACACTGAAGCTTTCTTT. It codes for CASSTGRRNTEAFF.

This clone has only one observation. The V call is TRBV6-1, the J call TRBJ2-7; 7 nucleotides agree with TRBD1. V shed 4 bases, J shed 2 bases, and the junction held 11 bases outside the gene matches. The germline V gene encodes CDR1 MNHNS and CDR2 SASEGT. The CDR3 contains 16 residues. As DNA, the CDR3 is TGTGCCAGCAGTGGCTGGGGACAGAGAAATACCTACGAGCAGTACTTC. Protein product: CASSGWGQRNTYEQYF.

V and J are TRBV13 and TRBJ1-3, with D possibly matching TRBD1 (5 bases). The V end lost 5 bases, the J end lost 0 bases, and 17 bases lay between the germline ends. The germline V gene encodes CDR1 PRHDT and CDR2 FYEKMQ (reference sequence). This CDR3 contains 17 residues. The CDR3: CASSPPPAGLSGNTIYF. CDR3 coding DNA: TGTGCCAGCAGCCCCCCCCCGGCAGGGCTCTCTGGAAACACCATATATTTT. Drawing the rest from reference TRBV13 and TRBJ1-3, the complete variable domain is AAGVIQSPRHLIKEKRETATLKCYPIPRHDTVYWYQQGPGQDPQFLISFYEKMQSDKGSIPDRFSAQQFSDYHSELNMSSLELGDSALYFCASSPPPAGLSGNTIYFGEGSWLTVV.

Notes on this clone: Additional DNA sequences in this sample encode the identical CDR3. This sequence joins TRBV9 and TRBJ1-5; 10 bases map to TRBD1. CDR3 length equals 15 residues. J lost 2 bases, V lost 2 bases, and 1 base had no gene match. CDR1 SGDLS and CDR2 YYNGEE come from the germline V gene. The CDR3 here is CASSVGTGGNQPQHF. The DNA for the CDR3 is TGTGCCAGCAGCGTCGGGACAGGGGGCAATCAGCCCCAGCATTTT.

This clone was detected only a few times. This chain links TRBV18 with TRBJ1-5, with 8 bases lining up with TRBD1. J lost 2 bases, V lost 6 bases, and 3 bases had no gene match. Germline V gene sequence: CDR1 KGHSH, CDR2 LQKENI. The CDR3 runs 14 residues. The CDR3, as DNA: TGTGCCAGCTCTTTGACAGGGGGCAATCAGCCCCAGCATTTT. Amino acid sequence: CASSLTGGNQPQHF.

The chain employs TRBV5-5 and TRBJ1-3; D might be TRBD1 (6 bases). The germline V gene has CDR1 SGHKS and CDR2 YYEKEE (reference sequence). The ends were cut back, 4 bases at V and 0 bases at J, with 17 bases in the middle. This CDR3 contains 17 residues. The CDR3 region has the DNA TGTGCCAGCAGCGGAAGGGACAATAGTTTCTCTGGAAACACCATATATTTT. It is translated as CASSGRDNSFSGNTIYF.